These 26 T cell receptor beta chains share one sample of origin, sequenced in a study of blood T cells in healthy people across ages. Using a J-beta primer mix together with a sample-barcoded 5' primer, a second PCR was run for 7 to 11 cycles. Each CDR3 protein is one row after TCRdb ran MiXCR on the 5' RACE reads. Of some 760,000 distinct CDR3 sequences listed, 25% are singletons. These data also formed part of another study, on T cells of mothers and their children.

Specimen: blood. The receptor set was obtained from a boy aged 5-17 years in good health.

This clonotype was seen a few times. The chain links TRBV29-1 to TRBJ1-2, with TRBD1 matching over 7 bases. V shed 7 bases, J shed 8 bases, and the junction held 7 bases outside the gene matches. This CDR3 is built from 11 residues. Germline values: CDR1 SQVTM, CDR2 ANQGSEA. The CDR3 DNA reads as TGCAGCGCGACAGGGTTCGGAGGCTACACCTTC. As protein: CSATGFGGYTF.

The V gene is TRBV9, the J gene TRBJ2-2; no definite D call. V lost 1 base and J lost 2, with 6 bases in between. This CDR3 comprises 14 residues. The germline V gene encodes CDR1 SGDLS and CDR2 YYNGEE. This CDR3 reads CASSVMGNTGELFF. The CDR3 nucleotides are TGTGCCAGCAGCGTAATGGGAAACACCGGGGAGCTGTTTTTT.

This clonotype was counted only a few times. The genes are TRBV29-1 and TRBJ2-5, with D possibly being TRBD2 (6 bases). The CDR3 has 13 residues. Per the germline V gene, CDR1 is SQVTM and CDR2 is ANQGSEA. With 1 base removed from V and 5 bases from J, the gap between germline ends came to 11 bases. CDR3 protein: CSVEVRAGETQYF. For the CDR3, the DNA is TGCAGCGTTGAAGTCCGAGCGGGTGAGACCCAGTACTTC.

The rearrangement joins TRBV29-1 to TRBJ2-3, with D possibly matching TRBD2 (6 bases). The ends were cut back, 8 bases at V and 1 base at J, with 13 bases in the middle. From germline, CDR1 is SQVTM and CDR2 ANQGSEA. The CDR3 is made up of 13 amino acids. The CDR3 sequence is CSTGREGTDTQYF. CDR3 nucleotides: TGCAGCACGGGGCGGGAAGGCACAGATACGCAGTATTTT.

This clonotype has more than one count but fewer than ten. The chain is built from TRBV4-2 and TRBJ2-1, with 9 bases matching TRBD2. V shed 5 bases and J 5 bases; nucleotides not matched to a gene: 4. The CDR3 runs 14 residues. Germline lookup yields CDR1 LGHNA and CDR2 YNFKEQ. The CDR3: CASSGASGDNEQFF. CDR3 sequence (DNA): TGTGCCAGCAGCGGGGCTAGCGGGGACAATGAGCAGTTCTTC.

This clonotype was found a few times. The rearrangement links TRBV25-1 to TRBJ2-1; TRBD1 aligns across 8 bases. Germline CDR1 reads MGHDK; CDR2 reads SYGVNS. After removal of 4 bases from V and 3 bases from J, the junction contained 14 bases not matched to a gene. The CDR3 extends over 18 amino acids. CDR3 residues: CASSGQTPRGHVYNEQFF. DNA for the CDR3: TGTGCCAGCAGTGGACAGACCCCCAGGGGGCATGTCTACAATGAGCAGTTCTTC.

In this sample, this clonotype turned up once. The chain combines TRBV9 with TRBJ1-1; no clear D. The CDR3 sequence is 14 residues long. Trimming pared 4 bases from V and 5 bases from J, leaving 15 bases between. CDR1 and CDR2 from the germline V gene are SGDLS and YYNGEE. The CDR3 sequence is CASSPRQPSTEAFF. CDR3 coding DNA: TGTGCCAGCAGCCCCCGCCAGCCGTCGACTGAAGCTTTCTTT. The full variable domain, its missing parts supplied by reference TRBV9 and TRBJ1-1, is DSGVTQTPKHLITATGQRVTLRCSPRSGDLSVYWYQQSLDQGLQFLIQYYNGEERAKGNILERFSAQQFPDLHSELNLSSLELGDSALYFCASSPRQPSTEAFFGQGTRLTVV.

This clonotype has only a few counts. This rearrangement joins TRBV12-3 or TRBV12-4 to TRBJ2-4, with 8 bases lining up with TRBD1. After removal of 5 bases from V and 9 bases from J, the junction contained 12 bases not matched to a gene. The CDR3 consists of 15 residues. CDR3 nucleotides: TGTGCCAGCAGTCGTGGACAGGGTTGGGTCGGCATTCAGTACTTC. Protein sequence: CASSRGQGWVGIQYF.

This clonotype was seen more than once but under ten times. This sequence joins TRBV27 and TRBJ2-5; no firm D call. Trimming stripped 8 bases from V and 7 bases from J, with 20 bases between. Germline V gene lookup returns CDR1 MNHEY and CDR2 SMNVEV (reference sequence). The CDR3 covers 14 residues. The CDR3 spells CASGPDLPTGTQYF. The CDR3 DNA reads TGTGCCAGCGGCCCGGACCTACCGACCGGGACCCAGTACTTC.

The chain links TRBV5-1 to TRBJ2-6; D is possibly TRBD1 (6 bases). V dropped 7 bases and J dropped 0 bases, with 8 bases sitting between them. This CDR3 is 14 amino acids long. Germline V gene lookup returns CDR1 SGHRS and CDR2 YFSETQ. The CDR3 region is CASEQGSGANVLTF. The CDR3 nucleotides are TGCGCCAGCGAACAGGGCTCTGGGGCCAACGTCCTGACTTTC. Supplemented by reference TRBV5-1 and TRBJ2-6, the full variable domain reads KAGVTQTPRYLIKTRGQQVTLSCSPISGHRSVSWYQQTPGQGLQFLFEYFSETQRNKGNFPGRFSGRQFSNSRSEMNVSTLELGDSALYLCASEQGSGANVLTFGAGSRLTVL.

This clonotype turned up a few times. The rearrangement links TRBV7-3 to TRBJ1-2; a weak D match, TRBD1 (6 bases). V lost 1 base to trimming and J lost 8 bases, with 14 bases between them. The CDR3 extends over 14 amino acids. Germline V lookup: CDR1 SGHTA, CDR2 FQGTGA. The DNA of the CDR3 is TGTGCCAGCAGCTTAAATGGGGGGGCATGGGGCTACACCTTC. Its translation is CASSLNGGAWGYTF. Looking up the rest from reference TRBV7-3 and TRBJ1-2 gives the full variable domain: GAGVSQTPSNKVTEKGKYVELRCDPISGHTALYWYRQSLGQGPEFLIYFQGTGAADDSGLPNDRFFAVRPEGSVSTLKIQRTERGDSAVYLCASSLNGGAWGYTFGSGTRLTVV.

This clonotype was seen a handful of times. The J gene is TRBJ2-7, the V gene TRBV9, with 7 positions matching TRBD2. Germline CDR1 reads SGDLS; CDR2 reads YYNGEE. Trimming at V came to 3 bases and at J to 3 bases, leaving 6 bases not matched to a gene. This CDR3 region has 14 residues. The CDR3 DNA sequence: TGTGCCAGCAGCGGATCGGGAGGAAACTACGAGCAGTACTTC. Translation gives CASSGSGGNYEQYF.

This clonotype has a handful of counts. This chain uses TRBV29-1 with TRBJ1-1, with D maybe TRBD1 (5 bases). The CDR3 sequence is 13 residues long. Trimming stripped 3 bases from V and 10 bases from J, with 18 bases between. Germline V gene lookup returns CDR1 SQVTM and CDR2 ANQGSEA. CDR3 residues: CSVDGTGVSGAFF. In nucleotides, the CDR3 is TGCAGCGTTGATGGGACGGGGGTTAGCGGAGCTTTCTTT.

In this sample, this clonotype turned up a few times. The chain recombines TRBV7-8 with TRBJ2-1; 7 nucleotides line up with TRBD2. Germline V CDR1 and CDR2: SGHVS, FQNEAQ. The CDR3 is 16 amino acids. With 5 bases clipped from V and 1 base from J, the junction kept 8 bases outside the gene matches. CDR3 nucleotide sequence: TGTGCCAGCAGCCGAAACGCGGGGGATTCCTACAATGAGCAGTTCTTC. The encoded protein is CASSRNAGDSYNEQFF.

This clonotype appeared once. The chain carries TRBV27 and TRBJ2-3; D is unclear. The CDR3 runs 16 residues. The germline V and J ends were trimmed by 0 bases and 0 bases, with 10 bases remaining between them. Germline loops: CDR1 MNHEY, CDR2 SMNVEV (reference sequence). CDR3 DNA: TGTGCCAGCAGTTTATCGCTCTACCCGAGCACAGATACGCAGTATTTT. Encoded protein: CASSLSLYPSTDTQYF.

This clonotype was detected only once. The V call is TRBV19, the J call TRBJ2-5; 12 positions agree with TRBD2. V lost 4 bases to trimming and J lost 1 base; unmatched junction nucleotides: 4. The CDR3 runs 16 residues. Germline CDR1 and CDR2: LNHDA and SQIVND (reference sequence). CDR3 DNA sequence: TGTGCCAGTAGTAAACTAGCGGGGGGCCTCCAAGAGACCCAGTACTTC. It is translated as CASSKLAGGLQETQYF.

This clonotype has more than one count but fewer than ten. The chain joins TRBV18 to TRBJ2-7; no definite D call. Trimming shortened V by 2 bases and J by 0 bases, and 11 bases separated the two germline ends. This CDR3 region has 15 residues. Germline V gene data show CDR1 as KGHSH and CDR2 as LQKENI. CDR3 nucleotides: TGTGCCAGCTCACCAAGTGGGGTAAACTCCTACGAGCAGTACTTC. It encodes CASSPSGVNSYEQYF.

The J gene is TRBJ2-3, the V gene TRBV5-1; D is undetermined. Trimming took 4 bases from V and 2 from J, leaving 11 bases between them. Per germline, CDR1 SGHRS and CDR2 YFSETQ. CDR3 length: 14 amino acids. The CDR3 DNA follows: TGCGCCAGCAGCCCCGCTACCCACACAGATACGCAGTATTTT. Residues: CASSPATHTDTQYF.

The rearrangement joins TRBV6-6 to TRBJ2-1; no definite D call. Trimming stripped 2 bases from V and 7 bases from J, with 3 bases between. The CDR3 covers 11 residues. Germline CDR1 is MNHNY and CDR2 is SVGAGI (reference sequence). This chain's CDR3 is CASSYINEQFF. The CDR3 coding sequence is TGTGCCAGCAGTTACATAAATGAGCAGTTCTTC.

This CDR3 is CASSPPWIGPEAFF. The CDR3 nucleotides read TGTGCCAGCAGCCCCCCATGGATAGGGCCTGAAGCTTTCTTT. The rearrangement uses TRBV11-2 and TRBJ1-1; no clear D. The CDR3 spans 14 residues. Germline-derived CDR1 and CDR2 are SGHAT and FQNNGV. V dropped 5 bases and J dropped 6 bases, with 16 bases sitting between them.

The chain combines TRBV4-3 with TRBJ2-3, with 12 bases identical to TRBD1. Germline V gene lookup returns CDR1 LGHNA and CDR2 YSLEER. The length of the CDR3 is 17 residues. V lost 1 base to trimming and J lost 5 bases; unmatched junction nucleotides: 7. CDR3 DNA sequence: TGCGCCAGCAGCCAAGTAGGGACAGGGGGCTTCGTAGATACGCAGTATTTT. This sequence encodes CASSQVGTGGFVDTQYF.

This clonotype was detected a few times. The CDR3 region is CSARTYQETQYF. CDR3 DNA sequence: TGCAGTGCCCGAACCTACCAAGAGACCCAGTACTTC. V is TRBV20-1 and J is TRBJ2-5, with D hard to call. This CDR3 comprises 12 residues. The V gene lost 6 bases and the J gene lost 0 bases, with 8 bases spanning the gap. CDR1 DFQATT and CDR2 SNEGSKA come from the germline V gene (reference sequence).

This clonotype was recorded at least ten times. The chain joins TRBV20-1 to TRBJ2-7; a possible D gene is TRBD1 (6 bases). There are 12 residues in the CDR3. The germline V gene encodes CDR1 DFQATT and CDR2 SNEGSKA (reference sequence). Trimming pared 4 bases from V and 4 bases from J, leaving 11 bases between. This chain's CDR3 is CSAMGAGYEQYF. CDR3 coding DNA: TGCAGTGCTATGGGGGCAGGATACGAGCAGTACTTC.

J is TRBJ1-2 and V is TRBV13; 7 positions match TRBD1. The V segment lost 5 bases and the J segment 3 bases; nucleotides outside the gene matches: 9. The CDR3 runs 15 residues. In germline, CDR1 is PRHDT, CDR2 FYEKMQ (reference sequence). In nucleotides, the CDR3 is TGTGCCAGCAGCGGGAGTGAGGGGGCGCACTATGGCTACACCTTC. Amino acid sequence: CASSGSEGAHYGYTF.

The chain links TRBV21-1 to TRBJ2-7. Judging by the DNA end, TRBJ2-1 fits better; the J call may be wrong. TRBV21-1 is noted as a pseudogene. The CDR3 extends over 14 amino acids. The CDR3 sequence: CASSKLLRADEQFF. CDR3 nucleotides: TGTGCCAGCAGCAAACTGCTTCGTGCGGATGAGCAGTTCTTC.

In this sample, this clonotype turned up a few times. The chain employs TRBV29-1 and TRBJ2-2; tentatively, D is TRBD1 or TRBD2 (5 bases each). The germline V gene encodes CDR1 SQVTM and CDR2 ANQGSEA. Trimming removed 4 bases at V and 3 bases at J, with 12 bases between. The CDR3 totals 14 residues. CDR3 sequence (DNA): TGCAGCGTTGTTGGGTTGGGGGACACCGGGGAGCTGTTTTTT. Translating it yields CSVVGLGDTGELFF.